This TCR beta chain is from a study of cytomegalovirus exposure and HLA in healthy donors. Study-wide findings and caveats: The classifier reportedly diagnosed cytomegalovirus status with high specificity and sensitivity.

Trimming shortened V by 6 bases and J by 2 bases, and 5 bases separated the two germline ends. CDR1 and CDR2 from the germline V gene are GTSNPN and SVGIG (reference sequence). The CDR3 has 11 amino acids. As for this clone: Its target is unknown.

Clones were sequenced by immunoSEQ multiplex PCR, and TCRdb holds only the in-frame ones, with some missing. Of about 330,000 clones listed, around 90% are singletons. Sequencing was done on a sample of PBMCs. This receptor was identified in a woman between 25 and 40 years old in good health and CMV-seropositive. J is TRBJ1-3 and V is TRBV30; unclear D gene. The CDR3 is CACRAGNTIYF. The CDR3 DNA is TGTGCCTGTCGGGCTGGAAACACCATATATTTT.